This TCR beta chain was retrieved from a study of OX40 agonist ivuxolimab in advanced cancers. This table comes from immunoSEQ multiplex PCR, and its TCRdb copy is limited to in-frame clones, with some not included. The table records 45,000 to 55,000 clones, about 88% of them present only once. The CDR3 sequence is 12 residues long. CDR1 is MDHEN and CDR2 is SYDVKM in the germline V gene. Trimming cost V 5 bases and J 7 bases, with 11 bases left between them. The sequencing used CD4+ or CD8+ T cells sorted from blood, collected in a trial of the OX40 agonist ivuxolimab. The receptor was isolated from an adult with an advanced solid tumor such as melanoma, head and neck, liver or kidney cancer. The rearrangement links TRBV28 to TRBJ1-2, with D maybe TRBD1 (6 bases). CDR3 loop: CASSEQGGGYTF. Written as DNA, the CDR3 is TGTGCCAGCAGTGAACAGGGAGGTGGCTACACCTTC.